This record looks at one T cell receptor (beta chain) sequence and its context. The data were taken from a study of blood T cell repertoires in COVID-19. Study at large: Sites in the United States, Italy and Spain provided acute and convalescent COVID-19 samples. The cDNA or gDNA used as material had been derived from T cells, B-cell-depleted T cells, or PBMCs.

Per the authors' pipeline: Estimation of nucleated cell counts was performed using reference gene primer amplification. Measured with immunoSEQ multiplex PCR; TCRdb has only the in-frame clones, and not every one. That table is the source of V, J and clone size, and D and trimming were worked out from the DNA. The sample carries around 67,000 clones, around 85% recorded once. CDR3 length equals 13 residues. V shed 1 base and J shed 9 bases, with 9 bases lying between them. Germline CDR1 reads LGHDT; CDR2 reads YNNKEL (reference sequence). This chain joins TRBV3-1 (or the pseudogene TRBV3-2) and TRBJ1-4; no clear D gene. Source material: peripheral blood. This TCR came from a woman of 80 years or more with acute or convalescent COVID-19. The CDR3 sequence is CASSQGSGKKLFF. The CDR3 DNA is TGTGCCAGCAGCCAAGGTTCCGGGAAAAAACTGTTTTTT.